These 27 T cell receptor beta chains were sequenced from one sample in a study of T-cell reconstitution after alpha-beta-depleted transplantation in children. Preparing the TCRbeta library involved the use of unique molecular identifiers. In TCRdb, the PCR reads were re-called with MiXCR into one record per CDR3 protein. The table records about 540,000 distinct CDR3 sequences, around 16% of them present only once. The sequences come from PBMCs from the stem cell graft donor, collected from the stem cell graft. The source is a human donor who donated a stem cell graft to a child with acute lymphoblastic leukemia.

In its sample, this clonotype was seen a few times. CDR3 nucleotide sequence: TGTGCCAGCAGCTTAGATTCGGGGGTGCAGCCCCAGCATTTT. Translated, it gives CASSLDSGVQPQHF. The gene calls are TRBV7-9 and TRBJ1-5; tentatively, D is TRBD1 (5 bases). Trimming shortened V by 1 base and J by 7 bases, and 11 bases separated the two germline ends. Germline lookup yields CDR1 SEHNR and CDR2 FQNEAQ (reference sequence). This CDR3 contains 14 residues. Filled out from reference TRBV7-9 and TRBJ1-5, the complete variable domain reads DTGVSQNPRHKITKRGQNVTFRCDPISEHNRLYWYRQTLGQGPEFLTYFQNEAQLEKSRLLSDRFSAERPKGSFSTLEIQRTEQGDSAMYLCASSLDSGVQPQHFGDGTRLSIL.

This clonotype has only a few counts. CDR3 protein: CASSLVSGTSNNEQFF. The CDR3 DNA reads TGTGCCAGCAGCTTAGTAAGTGGGACTAGTAACAATGAGCAGTTCTTC. This chain uses TRBV7-8 with TRBJ2-1, with TRBD2 matching 8 bases. The germline CDR1 and CDR2 sequences are SGHVS and FQNEAQ. This CDR3 contains 16 residues. The V segment lost 1 base and the J segment 5 bases; nucleotides outside the gene matches: 7.

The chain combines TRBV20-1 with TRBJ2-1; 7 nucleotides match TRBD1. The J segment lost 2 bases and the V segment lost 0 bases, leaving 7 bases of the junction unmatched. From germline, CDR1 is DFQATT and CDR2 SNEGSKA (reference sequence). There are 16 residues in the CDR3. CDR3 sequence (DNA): TGCAGTGCTAGAGACTGGGGGACAGAAACCTACAATGAGCAGTTCTTC. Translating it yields CSARDWGTETYNEQFF.

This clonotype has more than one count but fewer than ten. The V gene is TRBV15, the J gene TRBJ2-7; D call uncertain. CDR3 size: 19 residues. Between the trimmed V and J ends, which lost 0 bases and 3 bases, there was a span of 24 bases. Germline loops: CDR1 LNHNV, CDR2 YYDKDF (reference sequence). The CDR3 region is CATSREGSDGLALNYEQYF. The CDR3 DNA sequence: TGTGCCACCAGCAGAGAAGGGTCAGACGGCTTGGCTCTTAACTACGAGCAGTACTTC.

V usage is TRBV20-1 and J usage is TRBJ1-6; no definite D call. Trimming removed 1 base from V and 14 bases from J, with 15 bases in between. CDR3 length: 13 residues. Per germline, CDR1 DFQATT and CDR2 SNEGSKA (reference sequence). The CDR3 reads CSARVLEVGSLHF. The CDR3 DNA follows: TGCAGTGCTAGAGTGCTTGAAGTGGGATCCCTCCACTTT.

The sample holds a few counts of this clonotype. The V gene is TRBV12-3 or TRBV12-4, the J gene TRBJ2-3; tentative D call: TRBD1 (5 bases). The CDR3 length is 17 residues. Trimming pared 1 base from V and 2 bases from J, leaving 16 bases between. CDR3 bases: TGTGCCAGCAGTTTAGTCCAGACAGTTCCTCCCACAGATACGCAGTATTTT. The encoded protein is CASSLVQTVPPTDTQYF.

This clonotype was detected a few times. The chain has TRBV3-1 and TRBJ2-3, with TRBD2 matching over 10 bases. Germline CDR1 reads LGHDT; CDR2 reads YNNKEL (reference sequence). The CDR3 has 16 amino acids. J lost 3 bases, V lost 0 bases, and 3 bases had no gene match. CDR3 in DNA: TGTGCCAGCAGCCAAGATCTAGCGGGGGCGACAGATACGCAGTATTTT. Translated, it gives CASSQDLAGATDTQYF.

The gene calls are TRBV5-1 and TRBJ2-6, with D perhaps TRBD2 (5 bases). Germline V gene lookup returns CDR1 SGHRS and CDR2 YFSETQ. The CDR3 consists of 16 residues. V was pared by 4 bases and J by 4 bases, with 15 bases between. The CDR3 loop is CASSLVGGTGANVLTF. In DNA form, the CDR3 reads TGCGCCAGCAGCCTGGTAGGAGGCACCGGGGCCAACGTCCTGACTTTC.

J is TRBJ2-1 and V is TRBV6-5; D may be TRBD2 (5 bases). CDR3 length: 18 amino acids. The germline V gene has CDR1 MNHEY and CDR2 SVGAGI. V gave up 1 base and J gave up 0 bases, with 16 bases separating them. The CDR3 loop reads CASSYFPASLVSYNEQFF. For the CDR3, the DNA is TGTGCCAGCAGTTACTTCCCGGCTAGCTTGGTCTCCTACAATGAGCAGTTCTTC.

The CDR3 DNA reads TGCGCCAGCAGAATCAGGGGGCCGAACACTGAAGCTTTCTTT. Translating gives CASRIRGPNTEAFF. V is TRBV5-1 and J is TRBJ1-1, with TRBD1 matching 8 bases. CDR3 length: 14 residues. Germline values: CDR1 SGHRS, CDR2 YFSETQ. Trimming took 5 bases from V and 1 from J; bases not matched to a gene: 4.

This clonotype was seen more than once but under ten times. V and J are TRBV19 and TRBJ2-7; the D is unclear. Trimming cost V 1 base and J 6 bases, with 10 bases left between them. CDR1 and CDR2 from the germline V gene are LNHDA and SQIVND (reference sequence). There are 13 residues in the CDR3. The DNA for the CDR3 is TGTGCCAGTAGTATAGTCACCGGACGCGAGCAGTACTTC. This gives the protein CASSIVTGREQYF.

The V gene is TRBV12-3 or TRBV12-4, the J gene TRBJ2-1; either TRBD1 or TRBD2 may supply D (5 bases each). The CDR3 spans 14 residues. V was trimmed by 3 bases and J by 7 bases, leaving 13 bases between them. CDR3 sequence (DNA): TGTGCCAGCAGTTTTTTTCAGGGCGGGAATGAGCAGTTCTTC. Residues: CASSFFQGGNEQFF.

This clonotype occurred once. CDR3 nucleotide sequence: TGCGCCAGCAGCAGGAGTCCCGGGACGTCGAGCTCCTACGAGCAGTACTTC. This codes for CASSRSPGTSSSYEQYF. The J gene is TRBJ2-7, the V gene TRBV5-1, with D possibly being TRBD1 or TRBD2 (5 bases each). This CDR3 has 17 residues. Germline V gives CDR1 SGHRS, CDR2 YFSETQ. Trimming removed 4 bases at V and 0 bases at J, with 20 bases between.

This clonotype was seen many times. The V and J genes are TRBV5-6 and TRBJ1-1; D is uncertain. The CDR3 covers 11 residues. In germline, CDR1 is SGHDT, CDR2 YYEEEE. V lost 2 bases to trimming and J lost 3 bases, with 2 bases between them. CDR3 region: CASSLYTEAFF. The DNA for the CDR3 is TGTGCCAGCAGCTTATACACTGAAGCTTTCTTT.

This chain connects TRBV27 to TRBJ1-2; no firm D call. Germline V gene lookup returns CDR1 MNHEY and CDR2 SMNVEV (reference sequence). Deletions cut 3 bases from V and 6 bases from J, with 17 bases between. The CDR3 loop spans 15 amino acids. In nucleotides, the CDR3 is TGTGCCAGCAGTTTCGCCCGGGAAAGAAGCGATGGCTACACCTTC. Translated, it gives CASSFARERSDGYTF.

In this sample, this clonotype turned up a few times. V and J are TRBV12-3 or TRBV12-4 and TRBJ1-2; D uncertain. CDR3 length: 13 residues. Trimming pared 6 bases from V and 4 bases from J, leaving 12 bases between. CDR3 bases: TGTGCCAGCAGGAAGAGGGAGAGCTATGGCTACACCTTC. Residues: CASRKRESYGYTF.

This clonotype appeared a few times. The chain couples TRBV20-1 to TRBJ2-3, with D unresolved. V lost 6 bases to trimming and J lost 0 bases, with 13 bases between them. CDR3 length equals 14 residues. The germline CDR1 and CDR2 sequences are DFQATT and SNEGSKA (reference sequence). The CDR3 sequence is CSATTGHSTDTQYF. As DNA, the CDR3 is TGCAGTGCGACGACTGGTCATAGCACAGATACGCAGTATTTT.

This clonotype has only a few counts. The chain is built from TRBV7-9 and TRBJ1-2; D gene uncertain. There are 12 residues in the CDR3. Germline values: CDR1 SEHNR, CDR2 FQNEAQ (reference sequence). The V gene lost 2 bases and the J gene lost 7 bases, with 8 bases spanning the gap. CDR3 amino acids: CASSLPYSGYTF. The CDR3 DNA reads TGTGCCAGCAGCTTACCTTATAGTGGCTACACCTTC.

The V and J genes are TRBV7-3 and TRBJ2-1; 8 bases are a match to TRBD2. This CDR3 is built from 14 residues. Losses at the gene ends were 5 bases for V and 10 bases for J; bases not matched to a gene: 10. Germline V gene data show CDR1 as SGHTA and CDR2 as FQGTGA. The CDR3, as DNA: TGTGCCAGCAGCCGCCAACGGGGGGGCCAGGAGCAGTTCTTC. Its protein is CASSRQRGGQEQFF.

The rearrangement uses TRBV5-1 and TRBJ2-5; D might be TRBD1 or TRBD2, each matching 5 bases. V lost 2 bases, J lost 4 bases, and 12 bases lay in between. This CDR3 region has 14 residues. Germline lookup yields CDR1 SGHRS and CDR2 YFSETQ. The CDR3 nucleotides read TGCGCCAGCAGCTTAACGGGGCGCCGAGAGACCCAGTACTTC. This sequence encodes CASSLTGRRETQYF.

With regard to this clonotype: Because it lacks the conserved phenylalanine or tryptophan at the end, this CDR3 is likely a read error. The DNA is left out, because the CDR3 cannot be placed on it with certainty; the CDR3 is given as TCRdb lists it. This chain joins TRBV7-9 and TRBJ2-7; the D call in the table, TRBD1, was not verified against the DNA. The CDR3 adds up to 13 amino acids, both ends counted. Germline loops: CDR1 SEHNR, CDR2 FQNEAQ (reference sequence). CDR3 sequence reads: CASSLRVRDPRSG.

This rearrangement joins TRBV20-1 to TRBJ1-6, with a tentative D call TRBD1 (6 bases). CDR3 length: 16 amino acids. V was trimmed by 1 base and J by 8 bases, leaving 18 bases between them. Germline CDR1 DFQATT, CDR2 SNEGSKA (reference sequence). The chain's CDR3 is CSARVAQGHFDSPLHF. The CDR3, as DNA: TGCAGTGCTAGAGTCGCACAGGGTCATTTCGATTCACCCCTCCACTTT.

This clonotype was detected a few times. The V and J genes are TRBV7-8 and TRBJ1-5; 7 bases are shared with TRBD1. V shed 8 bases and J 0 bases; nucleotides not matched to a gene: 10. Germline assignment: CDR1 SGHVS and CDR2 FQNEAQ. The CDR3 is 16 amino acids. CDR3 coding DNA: TGTGCCAGCTTAGATACAGGGGAACATAGCAATCAGCCCCAGCATTTT. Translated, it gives CASLDTGEHSNQPQHF.

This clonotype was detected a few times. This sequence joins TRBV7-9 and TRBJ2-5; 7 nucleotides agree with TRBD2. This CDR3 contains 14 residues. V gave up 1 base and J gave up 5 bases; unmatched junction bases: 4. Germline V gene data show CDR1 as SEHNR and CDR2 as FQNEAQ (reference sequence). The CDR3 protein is CASSLEAGFETQYF. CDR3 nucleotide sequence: TGTGCCAGCAGCTTAGAAGCGGGATTCGAGACCCAGTACTTC.

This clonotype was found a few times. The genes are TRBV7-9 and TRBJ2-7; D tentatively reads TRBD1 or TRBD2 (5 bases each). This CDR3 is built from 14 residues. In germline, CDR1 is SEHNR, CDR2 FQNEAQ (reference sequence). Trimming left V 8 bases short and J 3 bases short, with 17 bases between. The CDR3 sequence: CASPPGTENYEQYF. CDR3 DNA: TGTGCCAGCCCCCCCGGGACGGAAAACTACGAGCAGTACTTC.

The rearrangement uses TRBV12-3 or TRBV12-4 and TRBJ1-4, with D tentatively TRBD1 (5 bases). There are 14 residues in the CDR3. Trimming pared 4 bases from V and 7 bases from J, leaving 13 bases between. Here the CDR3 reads CASSSGSWFEKLFF. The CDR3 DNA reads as TGTGCCAGCAGTTCAGGGTCCTGGTTTGAAAAACTGTTTTTT.

The CDR3 loop reads CSVWAGGTGELFF. For the CDR3, the DNA is TGCAGCGTTTGGGCGGGAGGGACCGGGGAGCTGTTTTTT. This sequence joins TRBV29-1 and TRBJ2-2; 9 positions agree with TRBD2. V lost 5 bases and J lost 5; bases outside the gene matches: 3. This CDR3 region has 13 residues. The V gene's germline CDR1 is SQVTM and CDR2 ANQGSEA.